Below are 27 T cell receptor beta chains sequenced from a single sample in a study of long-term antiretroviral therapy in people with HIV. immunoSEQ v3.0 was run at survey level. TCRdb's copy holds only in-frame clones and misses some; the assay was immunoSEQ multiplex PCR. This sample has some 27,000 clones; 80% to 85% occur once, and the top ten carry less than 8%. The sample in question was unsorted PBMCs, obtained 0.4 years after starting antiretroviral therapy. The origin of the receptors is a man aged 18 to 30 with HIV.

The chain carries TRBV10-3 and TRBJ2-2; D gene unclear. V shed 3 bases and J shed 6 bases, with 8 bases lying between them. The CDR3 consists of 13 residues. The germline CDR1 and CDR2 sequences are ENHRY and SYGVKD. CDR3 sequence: CAISDEDSGELFF. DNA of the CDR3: TGTGCCATCAGTGACGAGGATTCCGGGGAGCTGTTTTTT.

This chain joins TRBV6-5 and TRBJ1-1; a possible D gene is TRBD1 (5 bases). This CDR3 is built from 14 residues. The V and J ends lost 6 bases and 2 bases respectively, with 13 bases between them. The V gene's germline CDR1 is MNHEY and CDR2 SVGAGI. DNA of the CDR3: TGTGCCAGCAGCTACGGGGGACTAAACACTGAAGCTTTCTTT. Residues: CASSYGGLNTEAFF.

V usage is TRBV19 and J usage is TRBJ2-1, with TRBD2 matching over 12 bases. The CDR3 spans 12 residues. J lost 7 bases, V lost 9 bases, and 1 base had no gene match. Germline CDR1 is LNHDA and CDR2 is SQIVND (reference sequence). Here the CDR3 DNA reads TGTGCCAGCACTAGCGGGAGGAATGAGCAGTTCTTC. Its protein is CASTSGRNEQFF.

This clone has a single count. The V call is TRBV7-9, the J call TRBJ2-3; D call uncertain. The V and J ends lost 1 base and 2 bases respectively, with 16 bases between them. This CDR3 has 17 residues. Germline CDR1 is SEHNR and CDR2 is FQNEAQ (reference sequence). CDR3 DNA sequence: TGTGCCAGCAGCTTAGACCGGAAATGGGATTACACAGATACGCAGTATTTT. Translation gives CASSLDRKWDYTDTQYF. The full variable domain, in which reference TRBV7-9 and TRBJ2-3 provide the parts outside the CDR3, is DTGVSQNPRHKITKRGQNVTFRCDPISEHNRLYWYRQTLGQGPEFLTYFQNEAQLEKSRLLSDRFSAERPKGSFSTLEIQRTEQGDSAMYLCASSLDRKWDYTDTQYFGPGTRLTVL.

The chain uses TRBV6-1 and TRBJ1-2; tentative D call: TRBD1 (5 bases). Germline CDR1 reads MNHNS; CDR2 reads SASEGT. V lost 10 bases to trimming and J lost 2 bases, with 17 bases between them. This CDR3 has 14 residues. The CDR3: CATHGTSLNYGYTF. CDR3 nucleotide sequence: TGTGCCACCCACGGGACGTCGCTAAACTATGGCTACACCTTC.

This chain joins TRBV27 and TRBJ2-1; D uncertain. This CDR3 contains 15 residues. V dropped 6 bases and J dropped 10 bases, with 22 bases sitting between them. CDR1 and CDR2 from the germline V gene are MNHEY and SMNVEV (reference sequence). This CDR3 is CASRHQDPPGSEQFF. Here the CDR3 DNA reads TGTGCCAGCAGGCACCAGGACCCCCCCGGGTCGGAGCAGTTCTTC.

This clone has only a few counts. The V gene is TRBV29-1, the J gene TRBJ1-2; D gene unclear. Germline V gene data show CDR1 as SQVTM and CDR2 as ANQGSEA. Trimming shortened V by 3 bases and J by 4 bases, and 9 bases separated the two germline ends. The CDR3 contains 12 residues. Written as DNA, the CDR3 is TGCAGCGTTGAGATGGCAGGCTATGGCTACACCTTC. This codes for CSVEMAGYGYTF. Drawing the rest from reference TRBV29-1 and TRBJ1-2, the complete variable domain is SAVISQKPSRDICQRGTSLTIQCQVDSQVTMMFWYRQQPGQSLTLIATANQGSEATYESGFVIDKFPISRPNLTFSTLTVSNMSPEDSSIYLCSVEMAGYGYTFGSGTRLTVV.

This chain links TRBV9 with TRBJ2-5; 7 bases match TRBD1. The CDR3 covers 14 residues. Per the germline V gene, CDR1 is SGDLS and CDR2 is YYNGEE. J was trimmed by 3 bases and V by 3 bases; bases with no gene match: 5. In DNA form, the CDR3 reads TGTGCCAGCAGCGCCTGGACAGGCGAAGAGACCCAGTACTTC. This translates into CASSAWTGEETQYF.

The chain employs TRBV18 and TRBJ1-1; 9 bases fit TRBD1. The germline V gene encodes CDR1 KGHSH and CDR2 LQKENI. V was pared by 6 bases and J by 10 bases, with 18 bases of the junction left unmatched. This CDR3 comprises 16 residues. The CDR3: CASSSEQGARVPRAFF. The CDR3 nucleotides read TGTGCCAGCTCGTCTGAACAGGGGGCTAGGGTCCCGAGAGCTTTCTTT.

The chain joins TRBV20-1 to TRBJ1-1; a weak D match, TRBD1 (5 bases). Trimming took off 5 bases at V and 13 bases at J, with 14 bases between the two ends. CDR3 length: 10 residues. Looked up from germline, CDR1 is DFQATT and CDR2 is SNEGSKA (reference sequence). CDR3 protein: CSAWGTEDFF. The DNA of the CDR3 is TGCAGTGCTTGGGGGACGGAGGATTTCTTT.

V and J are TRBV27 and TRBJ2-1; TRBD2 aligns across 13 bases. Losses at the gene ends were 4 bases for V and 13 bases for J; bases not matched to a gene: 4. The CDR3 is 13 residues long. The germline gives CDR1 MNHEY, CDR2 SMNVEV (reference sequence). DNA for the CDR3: TGTGCCAGCAGTTCGACTAGCGGGGGGAATCAGTTCTTC. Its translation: CASSSTSGGNQFF.

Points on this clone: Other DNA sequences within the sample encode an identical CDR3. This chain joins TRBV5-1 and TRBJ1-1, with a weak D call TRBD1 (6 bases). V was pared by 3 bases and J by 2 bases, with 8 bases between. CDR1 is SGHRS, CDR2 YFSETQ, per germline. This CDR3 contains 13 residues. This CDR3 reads CASSSTGNTEAFF. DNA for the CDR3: TGCGCCAGCAGCTCGACAGGAAACACTGAAGCTTTCTTT.

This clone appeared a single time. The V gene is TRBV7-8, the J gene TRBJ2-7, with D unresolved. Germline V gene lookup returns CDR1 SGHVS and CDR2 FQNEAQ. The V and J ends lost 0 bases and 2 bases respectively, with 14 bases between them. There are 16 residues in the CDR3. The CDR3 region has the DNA TGTGCCAGCAGCTTAGCCTCGATGGGCGGTCCCTACGAGCAGTACTTC. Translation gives CASSLASMGGPYEQYF.

The CDR3 loop is CASSQDDNEQFF. CDR3 in DNA: TGCGCCAGCAGCCAAGACGACAATGAGCAGTTCTTC. The chain links TRBV4-3 to TRBJ2-1; D remains ambiguous. V was cut by 0 bases and J by 5 bases, with 2 bases left in between. Per the germline V gene, CDR1 is LGHNA and CDR2 is YSLEER. CDR3 length: 12 residues.

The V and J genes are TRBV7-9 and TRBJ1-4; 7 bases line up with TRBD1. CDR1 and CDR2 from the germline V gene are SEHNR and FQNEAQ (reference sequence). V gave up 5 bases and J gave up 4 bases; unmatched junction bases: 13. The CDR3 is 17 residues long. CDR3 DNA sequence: TGTGCCAGCAGCCCCCCGAGGAGGGGGCCGCATAATGAAAAACTGTTTTTT. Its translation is CASSPPRRGPHNEKLFF.

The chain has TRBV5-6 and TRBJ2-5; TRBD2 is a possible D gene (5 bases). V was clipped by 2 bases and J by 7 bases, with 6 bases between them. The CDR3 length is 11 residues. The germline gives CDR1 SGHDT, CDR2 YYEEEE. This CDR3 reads CASSFAGTQYF. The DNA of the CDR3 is TGTGCCAGCAGCTTCGCGGGGACCCAGTACTTC.

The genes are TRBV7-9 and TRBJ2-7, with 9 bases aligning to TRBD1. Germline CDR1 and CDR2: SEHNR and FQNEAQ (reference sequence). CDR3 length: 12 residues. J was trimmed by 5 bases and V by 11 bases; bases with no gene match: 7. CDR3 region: CAGGTGRDEQYF. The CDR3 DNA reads TGTGCCGGGGGGACAGGGCGGGACGAGCAGTACTTC.

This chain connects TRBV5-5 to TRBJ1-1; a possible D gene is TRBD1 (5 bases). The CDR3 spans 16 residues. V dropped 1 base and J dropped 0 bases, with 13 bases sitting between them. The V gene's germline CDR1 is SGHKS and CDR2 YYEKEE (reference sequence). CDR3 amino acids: CASSLRDGLMNTEAFF. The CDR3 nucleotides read TGTGCCAGCAGCTTGAGGGACGGTCTGATGAACACTGAAGCTTTCTTT.

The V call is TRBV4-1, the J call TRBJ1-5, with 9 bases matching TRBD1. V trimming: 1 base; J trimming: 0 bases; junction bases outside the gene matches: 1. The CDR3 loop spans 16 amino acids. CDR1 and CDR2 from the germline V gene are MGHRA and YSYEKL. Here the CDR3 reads CASSQGTGDSNQPQHF. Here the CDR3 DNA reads TGCGCCAGCAGCCAAGGGACAGGGGATAGCAATCAGCCCCAGCATTTT.

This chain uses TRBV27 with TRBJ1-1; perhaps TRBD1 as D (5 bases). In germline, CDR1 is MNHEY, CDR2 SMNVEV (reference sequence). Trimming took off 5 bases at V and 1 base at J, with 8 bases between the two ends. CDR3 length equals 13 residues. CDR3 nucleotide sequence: TGTGCCAGCAGTATAACAGGGAACACTGAAGCTTTCTTT. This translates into CASSITGNTEAFF.

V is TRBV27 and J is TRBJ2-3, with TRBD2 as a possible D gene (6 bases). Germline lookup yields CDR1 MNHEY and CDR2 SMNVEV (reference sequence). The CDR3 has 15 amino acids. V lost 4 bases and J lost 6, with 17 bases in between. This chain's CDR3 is CASSSIGQGGDTQYF. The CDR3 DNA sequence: TGTGCCAGCAGTTCCATTGGGCAGGGAGGCGATACGCAGTATTTT.

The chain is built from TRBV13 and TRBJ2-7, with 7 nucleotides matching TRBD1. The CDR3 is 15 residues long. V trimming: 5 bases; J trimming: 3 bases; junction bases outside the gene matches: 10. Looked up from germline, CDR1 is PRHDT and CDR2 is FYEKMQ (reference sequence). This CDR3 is CASSMRQGRFYEQYF. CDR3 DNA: TGTGCCAGCAGCATGAGACAGGGTAGATTCTACGAGCAGTACTTC.

Here the CDR3 DNA reads TGTGCCAGTTACGGGGGTGAAGCTTTCTTT. Protein product: CASYGGEAFF. The rearrangement joins TRBV25-1 to TRBJ1-1; D might be TRBD1 (5 bases). The V end was cut by 9 bases, the J end by 7 bases, with 9 bases between. CDR3 length: 10 amino acids. The V gene's germline CDR1 is MGHDK and CDR2 SYGVNS.

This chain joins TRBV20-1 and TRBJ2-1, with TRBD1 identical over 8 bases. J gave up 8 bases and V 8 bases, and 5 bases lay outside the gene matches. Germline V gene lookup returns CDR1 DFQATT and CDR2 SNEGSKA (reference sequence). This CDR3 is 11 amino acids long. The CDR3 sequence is CSTDRGHEQFF. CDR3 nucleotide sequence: TGCAGTACAGACAGGGGTCATGAGCAGTTCTTC.

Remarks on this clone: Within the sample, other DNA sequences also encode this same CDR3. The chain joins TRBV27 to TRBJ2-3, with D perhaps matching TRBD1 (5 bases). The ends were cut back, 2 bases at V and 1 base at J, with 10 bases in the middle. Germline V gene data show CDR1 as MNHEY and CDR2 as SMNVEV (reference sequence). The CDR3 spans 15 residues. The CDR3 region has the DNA TGTGCCAGCAGTTTAGGCGGCAGGGGCACAGATACGCAGTATTTT. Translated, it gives CASSLGGRGTDTQYF.

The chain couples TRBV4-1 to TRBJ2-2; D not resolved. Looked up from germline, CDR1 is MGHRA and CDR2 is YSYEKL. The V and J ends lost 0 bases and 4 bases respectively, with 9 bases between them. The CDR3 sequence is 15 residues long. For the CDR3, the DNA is TGCGCCAGCAGCCAAGAGTGGGTACTCACCGGGGAGCTGTTTTTT. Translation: CASSQEWVLTGELFF.

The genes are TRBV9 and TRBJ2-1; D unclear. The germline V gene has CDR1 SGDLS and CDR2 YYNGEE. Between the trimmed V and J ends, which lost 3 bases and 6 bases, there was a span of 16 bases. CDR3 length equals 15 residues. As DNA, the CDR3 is TGTGCCAGCAGCGCCGTTGGTAGGGCAATCAATGAGCAGTTCTTC. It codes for CASSAVGRAINEQFF.